The source of this T cell receptor (beta chain) is a study of blood T cell repertoires in COVID-19. At the level of the study: From the United States, Italy and Spain came samples of acute and convalescent COVID-19.

The study recruited exposed participants who had met a COVID-19 case within 2 weeks before entry. Authors' data handling: It was from reference gene primer amplification that nucleated cell counts were estimated. The repertoire was sequenced with immunoSEQ multiplex PCR; TCRdb's copy has only in-frame clones and lacks some. V, J and clone size are those of that table, while D and trimming were read from the DNA. The repertoire holds more than 300,000 clones, with more than 85% as singletons. CDR1 and CDR2 from the germline V gene are SGHRS and YFSETQ. This CDR3 comprises 15 residues. Unmatched junction bases numbered 7, after V lost 4 bases and J lost 4 bases.

The rearrangement joins TRBV5-1 to TRBJ1-5; the match to TRBD1 covers 8 bases. The TCR originated in a woman in her twenties or thirties who had been exposed to COVID-19. The sequenced sample consisted of PBMCs or T cells enriched from blood (not recorded which). In nucleotides, the CDR3 is TGCGCCAGCAGCCCCGGGACAGGAACGAATCAGCCCCAGCATTTT. As protein: CASSPGTGTNQPQHF.